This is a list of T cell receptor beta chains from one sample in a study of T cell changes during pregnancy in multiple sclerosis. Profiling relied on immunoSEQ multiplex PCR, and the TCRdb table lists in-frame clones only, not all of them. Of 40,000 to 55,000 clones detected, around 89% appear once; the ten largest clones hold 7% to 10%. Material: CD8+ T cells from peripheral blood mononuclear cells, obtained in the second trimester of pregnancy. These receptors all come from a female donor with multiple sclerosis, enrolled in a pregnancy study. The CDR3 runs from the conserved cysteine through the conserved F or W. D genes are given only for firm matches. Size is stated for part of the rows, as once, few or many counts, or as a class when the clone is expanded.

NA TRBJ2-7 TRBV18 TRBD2 TGTGCCAGCTCACCCCTACTAGCGGGGGACTACGAGCAGTACTTC CASSPLLAGDYEQYF
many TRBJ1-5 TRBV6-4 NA TGTGCCAGCAGCCAGAATAGCAATCAGCCCCAGCATTTT CASSQNSNQPQHF
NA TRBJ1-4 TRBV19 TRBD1 TGTGCCAGTAGTACTTGGGACAGTATAGATGAAAAACTGTTTTTT CASSTWDSIDEKLFF
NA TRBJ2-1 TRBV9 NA TGTGCCAGCAGCGAAACAGGGAGCTCCTACAATGAGCAGTTCTTC CASSETGSSYNEQFF
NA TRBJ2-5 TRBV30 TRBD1 TGTGCCTGGAAGGACAGGGGGTCAGAGACCCAGTACTTC CAWKDRGSETQYF
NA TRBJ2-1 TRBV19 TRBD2 TGTGCCAGTAGTATAGGGATAGCGGGGGGAATCGGCGAGCAGTTCTTC CASSIGIAGGIGEQFF
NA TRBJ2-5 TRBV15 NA TGTGCCACCAGCAGAGCTACGGGACACATCCAAGAGACCCAGTACTTC CATSRATGHIQETQYF
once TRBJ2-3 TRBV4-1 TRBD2 TGCGCCAGCAGCCAAGAAGGCGGGAGGGGCACAGATACGCAGTATTTT CASSQEGGRGTDTQYF
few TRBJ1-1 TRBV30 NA TGTGCCTGGAGTTACCTGACAGGCATGAACACTGAAGCTTTCTTT CAWSYLTGMNTEAFF
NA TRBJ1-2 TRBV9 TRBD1 TGTGCCAGCGGGGGAGGGGGCAGGGGGCCTCACGGCTACACCTTC CASGGGGRGPHGYTF
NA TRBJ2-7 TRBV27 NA TGTGCCAGCAGTCCGCAGGGGTCCTACGAGCAGTACTTC CASSPQGSYEQYF
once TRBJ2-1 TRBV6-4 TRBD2 TGTGCCAGCAGTGACCAACTAGCGGGAGGACATGAGCAGTTCTTC CASSDQLAGGHEQFF
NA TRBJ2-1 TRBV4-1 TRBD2 TGCGCCAGCAGCCAAGAACGGCAAAGAGGGATAGCGGGGGTATCCTACAATGAGCAGTTCTTC CASSQERQRGIAGVSYNEQFF
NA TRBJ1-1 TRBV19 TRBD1 TGTGCCAGTAGTATGGTGACAGGGGTAACTGAAGCTTTCTTT CASSMVTGVTEAFF
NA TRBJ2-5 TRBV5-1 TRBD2 TGCGCCAGCAGCTTTAGAAGGATAGCGGGTGGAGAGACCCAGTACTTC CASSFRRIAGGETQYF